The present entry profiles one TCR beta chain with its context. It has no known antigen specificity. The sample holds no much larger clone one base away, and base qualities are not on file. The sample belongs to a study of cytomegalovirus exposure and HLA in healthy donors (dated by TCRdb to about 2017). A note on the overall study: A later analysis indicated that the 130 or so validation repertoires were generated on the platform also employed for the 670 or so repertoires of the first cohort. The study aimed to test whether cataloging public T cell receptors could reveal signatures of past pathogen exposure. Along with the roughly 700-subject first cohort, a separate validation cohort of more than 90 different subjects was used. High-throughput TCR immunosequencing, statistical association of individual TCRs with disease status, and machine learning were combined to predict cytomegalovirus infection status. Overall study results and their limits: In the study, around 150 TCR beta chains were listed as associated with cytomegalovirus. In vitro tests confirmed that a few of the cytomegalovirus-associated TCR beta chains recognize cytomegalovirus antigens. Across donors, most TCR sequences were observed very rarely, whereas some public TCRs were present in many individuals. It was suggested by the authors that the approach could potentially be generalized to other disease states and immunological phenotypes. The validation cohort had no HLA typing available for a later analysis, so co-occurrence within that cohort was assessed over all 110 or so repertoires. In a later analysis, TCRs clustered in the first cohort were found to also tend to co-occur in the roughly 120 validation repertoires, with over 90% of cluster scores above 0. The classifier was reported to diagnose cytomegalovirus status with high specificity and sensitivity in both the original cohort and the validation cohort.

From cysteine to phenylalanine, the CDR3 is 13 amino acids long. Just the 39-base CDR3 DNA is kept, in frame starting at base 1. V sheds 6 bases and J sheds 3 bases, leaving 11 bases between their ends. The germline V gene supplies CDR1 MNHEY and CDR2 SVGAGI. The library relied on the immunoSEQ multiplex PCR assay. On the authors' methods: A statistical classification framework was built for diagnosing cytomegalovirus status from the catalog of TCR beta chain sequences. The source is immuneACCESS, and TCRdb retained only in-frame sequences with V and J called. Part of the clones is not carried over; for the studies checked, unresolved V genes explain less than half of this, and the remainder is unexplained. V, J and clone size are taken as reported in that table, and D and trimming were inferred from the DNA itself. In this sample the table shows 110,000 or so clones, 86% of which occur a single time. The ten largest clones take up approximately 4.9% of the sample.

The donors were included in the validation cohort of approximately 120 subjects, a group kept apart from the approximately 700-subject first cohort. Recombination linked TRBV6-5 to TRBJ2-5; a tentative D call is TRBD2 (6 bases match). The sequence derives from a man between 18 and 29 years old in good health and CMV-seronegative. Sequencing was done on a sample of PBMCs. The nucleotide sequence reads TGTGCCAGCAGCCCGACTAGGGAAGAGACCCAGTACTTC. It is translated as CASSPTREETQYF.